This TCR beta chain appears in the sequencing data of a study of technical replicates of blood from a handful of donors. Sequencing used immunoSEQ multiplex PCR; TCRdb keeps in-frame clones, though not all of them. The data hold about 56,000 clones, with around 95% observed a single time. The source of this sequence is a human donor in good health. Some clones in this sample may be carry-over from other donors' samples. Sequences were obtained from PBMCs.

The CDR3 loop is CASSPRTSGAQETQYF. Written as DNA, the CDR3 is TGTGCCAGCAGCCCCCGGACTAGCGGGGCGCAAGAGACCCAGTACTTC. The V gene is TRBV7-9, the J gene TRBJ2-5, with 12 bases fitting TRBD2. Looked up from germline, CDR1 is SEHNR and CDR2 is FQNEAQ (reference sequence). CDR3 length equals 16 residues. V was pared by 5 bases and J by 2 bases, with 6 bases of the junction left unmatched.